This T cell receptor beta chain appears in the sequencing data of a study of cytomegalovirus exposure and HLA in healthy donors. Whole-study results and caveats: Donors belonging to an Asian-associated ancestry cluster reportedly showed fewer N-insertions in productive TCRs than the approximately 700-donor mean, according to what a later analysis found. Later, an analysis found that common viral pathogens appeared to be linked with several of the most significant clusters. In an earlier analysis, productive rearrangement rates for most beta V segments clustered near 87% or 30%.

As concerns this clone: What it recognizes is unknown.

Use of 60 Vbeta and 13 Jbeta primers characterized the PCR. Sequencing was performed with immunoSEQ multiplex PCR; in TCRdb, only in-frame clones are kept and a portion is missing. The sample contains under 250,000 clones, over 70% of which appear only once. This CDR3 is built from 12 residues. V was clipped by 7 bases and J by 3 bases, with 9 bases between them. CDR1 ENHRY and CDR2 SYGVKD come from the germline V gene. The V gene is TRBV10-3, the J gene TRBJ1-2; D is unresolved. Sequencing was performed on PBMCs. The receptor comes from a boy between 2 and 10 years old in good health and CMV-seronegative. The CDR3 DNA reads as TGTGCCATCACCCCTGTCTACTATGGCTACACCTTC. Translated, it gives CAITPVYYGYTF.